This note documents a single T cell receptor (beta chain) sequence. The sample originates from a study of blood T cell repertoires in COVID-19. About the study: The origin of the acute and convalescent COVID-19 samples was the United States, Italy and Spain. T cells, B-cell-depleted T cells, or PBMCs provided the cDNA or gDNA that served as material.

Trimming took off 5 bases at V and 9 bases at J, with 17 bases between the two ends. Germline V gene sequence: CDR1 SGHVS, CDR2 FQNEAQ. This CDR3 spans 13 amino acids. Per the original methods: Amplification of reference gene primers was used by the study to estimate nucleated cell counts. The method was immunoSEQ multiplex PCR; TCRdb's version includes in-frame clones alone and lacks a portion of them. The V and J calls and clone size are taken from that table; D and trimming were inferred from the DNA. The sample holds 60,000 to 65,000 clones, 70% to 80% seen once. The origin of this receptor is an elderly woman with acute or convalescent COVID-19. Source material: peripheral blood. V is TRBV7-8 and J is TRBJ2-7, with D possibly TRBD2 on 5 matching bases. In DNA, the CDR3 is TGTGCCAGCAGCCCGAGTTGGGCGGGCTTGCAGTACTTC. It yields the protein CASSPSWAGLQYF. The complete variable domain, with remaining parts taken from reference TRBV7-8 and TRBJ2-7, reads GAGVSQSPRYKVAKRGQDVALRCDPISGHVSLFWYQQALGQGPEFLTYFQNEAQLDKSGLPSDRFFAERPEGSVSTLKIQRTQQEDSAVYLCASSPSWAGLQYFGPGTRLTVT.